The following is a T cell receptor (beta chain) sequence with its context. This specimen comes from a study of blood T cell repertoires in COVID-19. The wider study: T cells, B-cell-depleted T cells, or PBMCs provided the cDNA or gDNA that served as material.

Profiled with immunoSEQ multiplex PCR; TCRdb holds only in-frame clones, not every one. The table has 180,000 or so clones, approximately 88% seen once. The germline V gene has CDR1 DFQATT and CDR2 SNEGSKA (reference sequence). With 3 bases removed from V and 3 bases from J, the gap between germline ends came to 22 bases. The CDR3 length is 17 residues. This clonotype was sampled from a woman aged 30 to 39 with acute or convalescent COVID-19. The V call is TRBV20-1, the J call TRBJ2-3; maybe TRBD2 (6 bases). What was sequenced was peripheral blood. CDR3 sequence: CSASRIIGAGKTDTQYF. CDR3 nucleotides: TGCAGTGCTAGTCGGATTATTGGGGCGGGAAAGACAGATACGCAGTATTTT.